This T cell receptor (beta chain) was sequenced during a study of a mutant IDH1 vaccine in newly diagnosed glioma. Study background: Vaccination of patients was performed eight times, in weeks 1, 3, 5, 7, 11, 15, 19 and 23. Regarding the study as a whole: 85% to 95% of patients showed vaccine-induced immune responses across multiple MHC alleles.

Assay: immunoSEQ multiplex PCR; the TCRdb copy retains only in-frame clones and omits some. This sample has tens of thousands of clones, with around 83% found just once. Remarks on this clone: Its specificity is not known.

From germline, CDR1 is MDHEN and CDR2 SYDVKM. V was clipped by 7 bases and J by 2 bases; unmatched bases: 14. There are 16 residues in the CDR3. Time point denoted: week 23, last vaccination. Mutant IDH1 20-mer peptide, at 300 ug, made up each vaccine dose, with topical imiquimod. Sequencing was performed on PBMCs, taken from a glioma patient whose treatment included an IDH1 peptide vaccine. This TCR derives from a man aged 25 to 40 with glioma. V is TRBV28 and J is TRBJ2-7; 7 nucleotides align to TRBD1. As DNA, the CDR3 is TGTGCCAGCACCTTGAGACAGGGCGACGCGACCTACGAGCAGTACTTC. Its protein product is CASTLRQGDATYEQYF.